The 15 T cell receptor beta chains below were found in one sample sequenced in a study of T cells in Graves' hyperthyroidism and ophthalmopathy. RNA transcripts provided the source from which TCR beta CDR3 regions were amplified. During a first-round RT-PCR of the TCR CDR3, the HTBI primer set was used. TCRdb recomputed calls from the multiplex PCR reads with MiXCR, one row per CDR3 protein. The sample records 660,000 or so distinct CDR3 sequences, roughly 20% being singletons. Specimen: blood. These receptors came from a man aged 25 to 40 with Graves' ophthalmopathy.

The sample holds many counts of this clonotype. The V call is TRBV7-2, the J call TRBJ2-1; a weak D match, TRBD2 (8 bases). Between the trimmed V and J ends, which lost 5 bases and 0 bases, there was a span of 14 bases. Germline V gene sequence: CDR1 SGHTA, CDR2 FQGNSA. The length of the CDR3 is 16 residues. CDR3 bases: TGTGCCAGCAGCCCCAGGGGGACTAGCTCCTACAATGAGCAGTTCTTC. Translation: CASSPRGTSSYNEQFF.

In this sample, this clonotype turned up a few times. CDR3 in DNA: TGTGCCAGCAGAGCACAGGGGCTCCCCTCTGGAAACACCATATATTTT. As protein: CASRAQGLPSGNTIYF. V gene TRBV28 combines with J gene TRBJ1-3; 7 nucleotides line up with TRBD1. The CDR3 extends over 16 amino acids. Germline CDR1 MDHEN, CDR2 SYDVKM. The junction had 8 bases not matched to a gene; V was cut back by 6 bases and J by 0 bases.

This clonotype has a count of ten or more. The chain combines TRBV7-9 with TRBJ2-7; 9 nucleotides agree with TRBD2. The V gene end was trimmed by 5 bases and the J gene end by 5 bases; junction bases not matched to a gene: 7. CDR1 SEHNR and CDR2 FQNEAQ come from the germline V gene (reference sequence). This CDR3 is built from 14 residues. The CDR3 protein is CASSRGLAINEQYF. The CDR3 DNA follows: TGTGCCAGCAGCCGGGGACTAGCTATCAACGAGCAGTACTTC. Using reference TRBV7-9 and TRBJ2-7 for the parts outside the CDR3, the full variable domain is DTGVSQNPRHKITKRGQNVTFRCDPISEHNRLYWYRQTLGQGPEFLTYFQNEAQLEKSRLLSDRFSAERPKGSFSTLEIQRTEQGDSAMYLCASSRGLAINEQYFGPGTRLTVT.

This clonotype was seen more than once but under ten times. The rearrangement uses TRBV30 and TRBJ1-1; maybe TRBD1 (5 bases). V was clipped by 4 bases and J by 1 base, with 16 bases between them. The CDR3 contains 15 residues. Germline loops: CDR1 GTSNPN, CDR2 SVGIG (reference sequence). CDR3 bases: TGTGCCTGGATGGGGGTCCAGGGACCGAACACTGAAGCTTTCTTT. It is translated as CAWMGVQGPNTEAFF. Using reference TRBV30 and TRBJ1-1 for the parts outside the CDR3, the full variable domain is SQTIHQWPATLVQPVGSPLSLECTVEGTSNPNLYWYRQAAGRGLQLLFYSVGIGQISSEVPQNLSASRPQDRQFILSSKKLLLSDSGFYLCAWMGVQGPNTEAFFGQGTRLTVV.

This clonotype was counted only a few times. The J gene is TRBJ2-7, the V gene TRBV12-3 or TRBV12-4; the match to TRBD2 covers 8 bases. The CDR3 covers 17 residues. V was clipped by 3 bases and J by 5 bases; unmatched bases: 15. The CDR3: CASSFSPGGRAGDEQYF. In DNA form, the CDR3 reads TGTGCCAGCAGTTTTTCCCCGGGAGGTAGAGCGGGAGACGAGCAGTACTTC.

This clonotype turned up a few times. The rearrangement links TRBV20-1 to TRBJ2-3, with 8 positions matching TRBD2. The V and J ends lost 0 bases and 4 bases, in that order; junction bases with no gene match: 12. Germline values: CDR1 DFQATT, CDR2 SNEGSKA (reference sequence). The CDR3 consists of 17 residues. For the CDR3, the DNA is TGCAGTGCTAGAGATCTTACCGGGACTAGGTTTCCAGATACGCAGTATTTT. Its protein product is CSARDLTGTRFPDTQYF.

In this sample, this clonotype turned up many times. Here the CDR3 reads CAWSGDRAFF. The CDR3 DNA sequence: TGTGCCTGGAGTGGCGATAGGGCTTTCTTT. J is TRBJ1-1 and V is TRBV30, with D unresolved. The CDR3 runs 10 residues. Germline V gives CDR1 GTSNPN, CDR2 SVGIG (reference sequence). Trimming removed 1 base from V and 11 bases from J, with 8 bases in between.

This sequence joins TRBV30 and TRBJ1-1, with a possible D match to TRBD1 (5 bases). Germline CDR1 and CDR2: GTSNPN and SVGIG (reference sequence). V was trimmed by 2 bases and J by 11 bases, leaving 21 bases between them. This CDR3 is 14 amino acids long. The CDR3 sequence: CAWSFGTGPFLAFF. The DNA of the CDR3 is TGTGCCTGGAGTTTTGGTACGGGGCCGTTTCTGGCTTTCTTT.

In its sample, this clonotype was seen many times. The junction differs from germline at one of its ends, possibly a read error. The CDR3 region has the DNA TGTGCCAGCAGCGGAGGGGGCGAGCAGTACTTC. It yields the protein CASSGGGEQYF. The V gene is TRBV5-1, the J gene TRBJ2-7, with D perhaps assigned TRBD1 or TRBD2 (6 bases each). The germline CDR1 and CDR2 sequences are SGHRS and YFSETQ. CDR3 length: 11 amino acids.

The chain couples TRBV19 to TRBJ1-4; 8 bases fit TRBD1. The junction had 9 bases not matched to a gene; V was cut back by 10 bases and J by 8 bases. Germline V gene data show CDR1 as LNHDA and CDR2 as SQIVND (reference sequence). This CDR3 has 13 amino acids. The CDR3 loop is CATSGGRREKLFF. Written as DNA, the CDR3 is TGTGCCACTTCAGGGGGCCGGAGGGAAAAACTGTTTTTT.

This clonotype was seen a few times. CDR3 bases: TGCAGCGTTGGGGAGGGGTCCTACGAGCAGTACTTC. Its translation: CSVGEGSYEQYF. The chain links TRBV29-1 to TRBJ2-7; 7 positions agree with TRBD2. V lost 4 bases to trimming and J lost 1 base; unmatched junction nucleotides: 1. The CDR3 is 12 residues long. CDR1 is SQVTM, CDR2 ANQGSEA, per germline.

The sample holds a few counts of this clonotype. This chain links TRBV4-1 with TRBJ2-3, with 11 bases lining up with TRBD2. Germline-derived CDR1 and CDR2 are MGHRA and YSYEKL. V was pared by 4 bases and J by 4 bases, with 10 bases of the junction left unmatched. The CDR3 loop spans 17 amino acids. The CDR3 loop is CASSLILTSGSADTQYF. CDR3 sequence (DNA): TGCGCCAGCAGCCTCATTCTCACTAGCGGGAGCGCAGATACGCAGTATTTT.

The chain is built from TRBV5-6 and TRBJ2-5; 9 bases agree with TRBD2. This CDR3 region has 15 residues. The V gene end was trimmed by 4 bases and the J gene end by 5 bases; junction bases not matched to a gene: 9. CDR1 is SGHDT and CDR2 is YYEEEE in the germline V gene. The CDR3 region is CASSGRIAGDETQYF. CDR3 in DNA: TGTGCCAGCAGCGGGCGGATAGCGGGAGACGAGACCCAGTACTTC.

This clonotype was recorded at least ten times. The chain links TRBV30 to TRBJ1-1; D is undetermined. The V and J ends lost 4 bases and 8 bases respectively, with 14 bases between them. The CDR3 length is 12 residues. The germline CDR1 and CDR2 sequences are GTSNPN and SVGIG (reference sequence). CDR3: CAWNEVGGEAFF. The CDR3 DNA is TGTGCCTGGAATGAAGTTGGCGGGGAAGCTTTCTTT.

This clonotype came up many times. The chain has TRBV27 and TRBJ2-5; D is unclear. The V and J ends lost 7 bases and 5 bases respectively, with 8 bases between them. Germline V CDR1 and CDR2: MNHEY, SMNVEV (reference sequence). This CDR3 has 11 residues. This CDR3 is CASKFEETQYF. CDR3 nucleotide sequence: TGTGCCAGCAAGTTTGAGGAGACCCAGTACTTC.